The table lists the clone carrying this T cell receptor beta chain with a count of one. Sequencing was performed with immunoSEQ multiplex PCR; in TCRdb, only in-frame clones are kept and a portion is missing. This table holds about 130,000 clones, roughly nine tenths found once. This specimen comes from a study of T cell responses to AZD1222 COVID-19 vaccine. Looked up from germline, CDR1 is SGHRS and CDR2 is YFSETQ. V lost 0 bases, J lost 0 bases, and 5 bases lay in between. There are 14 residues in the CDR3. This receptor was identified in an adult in good health. Sequenced material: peripheral blood, taken on day 0 of AZD1222 vaccination. This chain joins TRBV5-1 and TRBJ2-3; D is unclear. The CDR3 region has the DNA TGCGCCAGCAGCTTGGCAGTTAGCACAGATACGCAGTATTTT. It is translated as CASSLAVSTDTQYF.